The 26 T cell receptor beta chains below were found in one sample sequenced in a study of shared clonotypes between healthy human individuals. Sequenced by immunoSEQ multiplex PCR; TCRdb stores in-frame clones only, minus some. The repertoire includes around 2.5 million clones, roughly 93% of them detected once, and 0.36% sits in the top ten. The specimen was naive CD4+ T cells from PBMCs. Indicated subset: CD45RA+ positively selected. The receptors shown here come from a young man in good health. Some clones in this sample may be carry-over from other donors' samples.

In nucleotides, the CDR3 is TGTGCCAGCAGTTTACGACTAGCTTTAGGCGGGGAGCTGTTTTTT. This codes for CASSLRLALGGELFF. This chain connects TRBV27 to TRBJ2-2, with 7 nucleotides matching TRBD2. This CDR3 spans 15 amino acids. Germline CDR1 reads MNHEY; CDR2 reads SMNVEV (reference sequence). V trimming: 2 bases; J trimming: 7 bases; junction bases outside the gene matches: 7.

The chain is built from TRBV4-1 and TRBJ1-1; D not resolved. The CDR3 runs 15 residues. V lost 1 base, J lost 1 base, and 10 bases lay in between. Germline assignment: CDR1 MGHRA and CDR2 YSYEKL. The CDR3 DNA reads TGCGCCAGCAGCCAAGTCGGTGGGAAGAACACTGAAGCTTTCTTT. Translating gives CASSQVGGKNTEAFF.

The gene calls are TRBV18 and TRBJ2-1; D unclear. The length of the CDR3 is 13 residues. Germline V CDR1 and CDR2: KGHSH, LQKENI. V lost 1 base, J lost 6 bases, and 7 bases lay in between. As DNA, the CDR3 is TGTGCCAGCTCACCACAGGGAATCAATGAGCAGTTCTTC. This codes for CASSPQGINEQFF.

About this clone: The sample carries other DNA sequences with the same CDR3. This chain joins TRBV28 and TRBJ1-5, with 7 positions matching TRBD1. V gave up 2 bases and J gave up 5 bases; unmatched junction bases: 3. Germline V gives CDR1 MDHEN, CDR2 SYDVKM. There are 14 residues in the CDR3. The CDR3 DNA is TGTGCCAGCAGTTTAGGCCAGGGGGATCAGCCCCAGCATTTT. Its protein is CASSLGQGDQPQHF.

J is TRBJ1-2 and V is TRBV28; tentative D call: TRBD1 (5 bases). The CDR3 contains 15 residues. Between the trimmed V and J ends, which lost 8 bases and 0 bases, there was a span of 16 bases. CDR1 MDHEN and CDR2 SYDVKM come from the germline V gene. In DNA, the CDR3 is TGTGCCAGCTCCTTAACGGGGGACCCTAACTATGGCTACACCTTC. Protein sequence: CASSLTGDPNYGYTF.

The chain is built from TRBV15 and TRBJ2-5, with 16 bases that match TRBD2. J lost 9 bases, V lost 0 bases, and 4 bases had no gene match. Germline-derived CDR1 and CDR2 are LNHNV and YYDKDF (reference sequence). This CDR3 contains 16 residues. In DNA form, the CDR3 reads TGTGCCACCAGCAGAGATATAGGGACTAGCGGGAGGGCCCAGTACTTC. Amino acids: CATSRDIGTSGRAQYF.

The rearrangement uses TRBV4-1 and TRBJ2-5; D is possibly TRBD1 (5 bases). Trimming pared 5 bases from V and 4 bases from J, leaving 11 bases between. Per germline, CDR1 MGHRA and CDR2 YSYEKL. The CDR3 has 13 amino acids. For the CDR3, the DNA is TGCGCCAGCAGCTTCCAGGGTGCAGAGACCCAGTACTTC. Protein product: CASSFQGAETQYF.

The chain links TRBV29-1 to TRBJ2-3, with D possibly matching TRBD2 (6 bases). Germline loops: CDR1 SQVTM, CDR2 ANQGSEA. The germline V and J ends were trimmed by 4 bases and 0 bases, with 20 bases remaining between them. This CDR3 has 17 amino acids. The CDR3 loop reads CSVASAARSGSTDTQYF. The CDR3 DNA reads as TGCAGCGTTGCCTCCGCAGCCCGAAGCGGGAGCACAGATACGCAGTATTTT.

The V call is TRBV7-2, the J call TRBJ2-3; D unclear. The CDR3 is 14 residues long. In germline, CDR1 is SGHTA, CDR2 FQGNSA. V lost 2 bases, J lost 6 bases, and 12 bases lay in between. CDR3 DNA sequence: TGTGCCAGCAGCTTAACACCCCTGTGGGATACGCAGTATTTT. Translation gives CASSLTPLWDTQYF.

The chain joins TRBV27 to TRBJ2-7; 9 bases are shared with TRBD2. V dropped 0 bases and J dropped 6; count of bases not matched to a gene: 15. CDR3 length equals 18 residues. CDR1 and CDR2 from the germline V gene are MNHEY and SMNVEV (reference sequence). CDR3 loop: CASSLSVWGSGRPIEQYF. The CDR3, as DNA: TGTGCCAGCAGTTTATCTGTCTGGGGGAGCGGGAGGCCGATCGAGCAGTACTTC.

The chain employs TRBV5-5 and TRBJ2-3, with D perhaps TRBD1 (5 bases). Germline V lookup: CDR1 SGHKS, CDR2 YYEKEE (reference sequence). The germline V and J ends were trimmed by 4 bases and 5 bases, with 8 bases remaining between them. This CDR3 is 12 amino acids long. The CDR3 loop is CASSDQGDTQYF. As DNA, the CDR3 is TGTGCCAGCAGCGATCAGGGAGATACGCAGTATTTT.

The chain recombines TRBV6-4 with TRBJ2-5, with 9 bases matching TRBD1. CDR3 length: 15 residues. The J segment lost 0 bases and the V segment lost 6 bases, leaving 5 bases of the junction unmatched. Germline assignment: CDR1 MRHNA and CDR2 SNTAGT. CDR3 amino acids: CASRSRDRDQETQYF. The CDR3, as DNA: TGTGCCAGCAGGTCTCGGGACAGGGACCAAGAGACCCAGTACTTC.

V gene TRBV7-2 combines with J gene TRBJ2-3; the D gene is possibly TRBD1 (6 bases). Trimming took off 1 base at V and 2 bases at J, with 10 bases between the two ends. Germline V gives CDR1 SGHTA, CDR2 FQGNSA. This CDR3 spans 15 amino acids. CDR3 in amino acids: CASSLGSGDTDTQYF. The CDR3 coding sequence is TGTGCCAGCAGCTTAGGTTCAGGGGACACAGATACGCAGTATTTT.

V usage is TRBV5-4 and J usage is TRBJ2-7; 8 bases line up with TRBD2. The trim removed 1 base at V and 7 bases at J, leaving 13 bases unmatched. The CDR3 contains 16 residues. CDR1 and CDR2 (germline): SGHNT, YYREEE (reference sequence). For the CDR3, the DNA is TGTGCCAGCAGCTTGTCCTCGCCGGGAGGGCCGGGGGAGCAGTACTTC. It is translated as CASSLSSPGGPGEQYF.

V usage is TRBV2 and J usage is TRBJ1-1; 7 bases match TRBD1. This CDR3 has 15 residues. V lost 0 bases, J lost 9 bases, and 10 bases stayed unmatched. The V gene's germline CDR1 is SNHLY and CDR2 FYNNEI. CDR3 DNA sequence: TGTGCCAGCAGTGAAGCGCTTCTGGCAGGGGGACAAGCTTTCTTT. This translates into CASSEALLAGGQAFF.

This chain links TRBV7-2 with TRBJ2-2; 9 bases match TRBD2. CDR1 and CDR2 (germline): SGHTA, FQGNSA. V lost 2 bases to trimming and J lost 4 bases; unmatched junction nucleotides: 5. This CDR3 region has 16 residues. The CDR3 sequence is CASSLFSTSGTGELFF. In nucleotides, the CDR3 is TGTGCCAGCAGCTTATTCTCGACTAGCGGCACCGGGGAGCTGTTTTTT.

In this sample, this clone turned up once. Other DNA sequences in this sample translate to the same CDR3. V gene TRBV7-2 combines with J gene TRBJ2-3; D is ambiguous. The V end was cut by 1 base, the J end by 5 bases, with 7 bases between. The CDR3 is made up of 13 amino acids. The germline V gene has CDR1 SGHTA and CDR2 FQGNSA. The CDR3 bases are TGTGCCAGCAGCTTAGGTGTCGGAGATACGCAGTATTTT. Its translation is CASSLGVGDTQYF.

The rearrangement links TRBV28 to TRBJ2-7; no clear D gene. Between the trimmed V and J ends, which lost 3 bases and 3 bases, there was a span of 9 bases. This CDR3 is 13 amino acids long. Germline lookup yields CDR1 MDHEN and CDR2 SYDVKM. The chain's CDR3 is CASSFRLLYEQYF. The CDR3 DNA follows: TGTGCCAGCAGTTTCCGACTCCTCTACGAGCAGTACTTC.

The chain couples TRBV7-3 to TRBJ2-1; 14 nucleotides agree with TRBD2. The germline V gene has CDR1 SGHTA and CDR2 FQGTGA. The junction had 11 bases not matched to a gene; V was cut back by 5 bases and J by 5 bases. CDR3 length: 18 amino acids. CDR3 DNA sequence: TGTGCCAGCAGCCCCGGGACTAGCGGGAGTATCAGCCACAATGAGCAGTTCTTC. Its protein is CASSPGTSGSISHNEQFF. The variable domain in full, with the rest retrieved from reference TRBV7-3 and TRBJ2-1, is GAGVSQTPSNKVTEKGKYVELRCDPISGHTALYWYRQSLGQGPEFLIYFQGTGAADDSGLPNDRFFAVRPEGSVSTLKIQRTERGDSAVYLCASSPGTSGSISHNEQFFGPGTRLTVL.

This chain joins TRBV6-5 and TRBJ1-2, with D hard to call. The CDR3 extends over 15 amino acids. Looked up from germline, CDR1 is MNHEY and CDR2 is SVGAGI. Deletions cut 3 bases from V and 4 bases from J, with 15 bases between. As DNA, the CDR3 is TGTGCCAGCAGTTATAACCCTTCGGATATCTATGGCTACACCTTC. It yields the protein CASSYNPSDIYGYTF.

This clone has just one count. The chain links TRBV18 to TRBJ2-1; D is unresolved. CDR1 and CDR2 from the germline V gene are KGHSH and LQKENI. Trimming stripped 7 bases from V and 0 bases from J, with 7 bases between. The CDR3 totals 13 residues. The CDR3 sequence is CASCLSSYNEQFF. The CDR3 DNA reads as TGTGCCAGCTGTCTCAGCTCCTACAATGAGCAGTTCTTC. The full variable domain, with the rest looked up from reference TRBV18 and TRBJ2-1, is NAGVMQNPRHLVRRRGQEARLRCSPMKGHSHVYWYRQLPEEGLKFMVYLQKENIIDESGMPKERFSAEFPKEGPSILRIQQVVRGDSAAYFCASCLSSYNEQFFGPGTRLTVL.

The gene calls are TRBV4-3 and TRBJ2-2; TRBD1 or TRBD2 may be the D gene (6 bases each). Trimming took off 1 base at V and 4 bases at J, with 10 bases between the two ends. This CDR3 is built from 15 residues. Germline lookup yields CDR1 LGHNA and CDR2 YSLEER. CDR3 coding DNA: TGCGCCAGCAGCCAAGGGGGGGCTATCACCGGGGAGCTGTTTTTT. Translating gives CASSQGGAITGELFF.

The J gene is TRBJ2-3, the V gene TRBV9; D is ambiguous. CDR1 and CDR2 (germline): SGDLS, YYNGEE. The CDR3 covers 14 residues. Between the trimmed V and J ends, which lost 1 base and 3 bases, there was a span of 9 bases. The CDR3 spells CASSVFSLTDTQYF. The CDR3 DNA is TGTGCCAGCAGCGTATTCTCTCTTACAGATACGCAGTATTTT.

The chain joins TRBV7-2 to TRBJ2-1; D unclear. V was shortened by 3 bases and J by 0 bases, with 12 bases between the two germline ends. CDR3 length: 16 residues. The germline CDR1 and CDR2 sequences are SGHTA and FQGNSA. Here the CDR3 DNA reads TGTGCCAGCAGCTTGCACGGGCGCCTCTCCTACAATGAGCAGTTCTTC. This sequence encodes CASSLHGRLSYNEQFF.

V is TRBV4-2 and J is TRBJ2-7, with TRBD2 matching over 7 bases. The germline V gene encodes CDR1 LGHNA and CDR2 YNFKEQ. The CDR3 contains 16 residues. V was pared by 0 bases and J by 0 bases, with 5 bases of the junction left unmatched. The CDR3 is CASSQDSGPNSYEQYF. DNA of the CDR3: TGTGCCAGCAGCCAAGATAGCGGGCCGAACTCCTACGAGCAGTACTTC.

This chain links TRBV23-1 with TRBJ2-5; D gene unclear. TRBV23-1 is given ORF status, its function remaining uncertain. The germline V and J ends were trimmed by 6 bases and 7 bases, with 24 bases remaining between them. This CDR3 has 16 residues. In DNA, the CDR3 is TGCGCCAGCAGCCCCCCCGTGTATGGGGAAAACGGGACCCAGTACTTC. Translating it yields CASSPPVYGENGTQYF.